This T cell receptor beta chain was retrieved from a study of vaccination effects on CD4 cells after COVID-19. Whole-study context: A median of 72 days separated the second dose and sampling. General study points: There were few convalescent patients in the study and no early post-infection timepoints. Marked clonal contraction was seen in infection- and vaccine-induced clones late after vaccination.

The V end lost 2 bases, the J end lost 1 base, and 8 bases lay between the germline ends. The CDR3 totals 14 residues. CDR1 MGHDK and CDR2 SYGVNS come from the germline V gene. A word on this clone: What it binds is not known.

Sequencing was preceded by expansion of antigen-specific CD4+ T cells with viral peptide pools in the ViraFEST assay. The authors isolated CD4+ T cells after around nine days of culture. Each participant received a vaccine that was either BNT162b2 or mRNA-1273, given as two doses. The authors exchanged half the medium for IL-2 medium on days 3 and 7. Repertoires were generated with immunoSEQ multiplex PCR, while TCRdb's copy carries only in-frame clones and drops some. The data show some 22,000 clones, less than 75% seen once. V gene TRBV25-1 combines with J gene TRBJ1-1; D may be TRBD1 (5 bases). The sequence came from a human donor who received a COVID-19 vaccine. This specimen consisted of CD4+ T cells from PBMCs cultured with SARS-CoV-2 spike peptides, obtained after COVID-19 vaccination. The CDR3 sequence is CASSEIDRNTEAFF. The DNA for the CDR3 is TGTGCCAGCAGTGAAATCGACAGGAACACTGAAGCTTTCTTT.